This entry lists 24 T cell receptor beta chains sequenced from one sample in a study of tumor-infiltrating lymphocytes in primary liver carcinoma. The template, about 550 ng total RNA, yielded TCR beta cDNA made with a constant-region primer. Construction of TCR beta libraries relied on three successive nested multiplex PCR rounds employing slightly modified ARM-PCR. TRBV1-TRBV30 forward primers paired with a C-beta reverse primer were used in the first two PCR rounds, which ran approximately 10 cycles each. MiXCR, applied by TCRdb to the multiplex PCR reads, yields one record per CDR3 protein. The table includes about 120,000 distinct CDR3 sequences, around 70% detected once. Total RNA and DNA came together from approximately 20-30 mg of bulk tissue without cell sorting. Specimen: tumor-adjacent normal liver tissue. These receptors all come from a woman between 55 and 75 years old with primary liver carcinoma and hepatitis B virus infection.

This clonotype was counted only a few times. The missing conserved phenylalanine or tryptophan at the end of this CDR3 makes a read error likely. The DNA is left out, because the CDR3 cannot be placed on it with certainty; the CDR3 is given as TCRdb lists it. The V gene is TRBV6-1, the J gene TRBJ2-7; the table assigns TRBD1, which was not confirmed against the DNA. Germline V gene sequence: CDR1 MNHNS, CDR2 SASEGT. The CDR3 is made up of 14 amino acids, end residues included. The CDR3 reads CASNTGTGVGEQYS.

Remarks on this clonotype: This may stem from a read error, because a much larger clone lies one nucleotide away. This chain uses TRBV28 with TRBJ1-2; D is perhaps TRBD1 (6 bases). Trimming pared 5 bases from V and 0 bases from J, leaving 10 bases between. Germline CDR1 and CDR2: MDHEN and SYDVKM. The CDR3 consists of 14 residues. As DNA, the CDR3 is TGTGCCAGCAGTAGGGGGAGGGCTAACTATGGCTACACCTTC. Protein product: CASSRGRANYGYTF.

This clonotype was detected once. The junction differs from germline at one of its ends, possibly a read error. J is TRBJ2-6 and V is TRBV29-1; the D gene could be TRBD1 or TRBD2 (6 bases each). CDR3 size: 14 residues. Germline V gene data show CDR1 as SQVTM and CDR2 as ANQGSEA. CDR3 nucleotides: TGCAGCGCAGAGGGGGGATCTGGGGCCAACTTCCTGACTTTC. Its protein is CSAEGGSGANFLTF.

The chain employs TRBV11-1 and TRBJ2-7; 10 bases align to TRBD1. CDR3 length: 15 amino acids. V lost 4 bases and J lost 3; bases outside the gene matches: 6. CDR1 is SGHAT and CDR2 is FQDESV in the germline V gene (reference sequence). The CDR3 protein is CASSYGQGEDYEQYF. In DNA, the CDR3 is TGTGCCAGCAGCTACGGACAGGGGGAGGACTACGAGCAGTACTTC.

This clonotype was recorded only once. A read error may account for a junction end that differs from germline. The chain carries TRBV13 and TRBJ2-7, with 7 bases matching TRBD2. CDR3 length equals 15 residues. Germline V gene lookup returns CDR1 PRHDT and CDR2 FYEKMQ (reference sequence). The CDR3 nucleotides are TGTGTCAGCAGTTTATATGCTAGCGGACCCCACGAGCAGTACTTC. Amino acids: CVSSLYASGPHEQYF. The variable domain in full, with the rest retrieved from reference TRBV13 and TRBJ2-7, is AAGVIQSPRHLIKEKRETATLKCYPIPRHDTVYWYQQGPGQDPQFLISFYEKMQSDKGSIPDRFSAQQFSDYHSELNMSSLELGDSALYFCVSSLYASGPHEQYFGPGTRLTVT.

The sample holds many counts of this clonotype. This chain uses TRBV4-2 with TRBJ1-2, with no clear D. Germline CDR1 and CDR2: LGHNA and YNFKEQ. The CDR3 runs to 14 residues. The V gene lost 0 bases and the J gene lost 12 bases, with 17 bases spanning the gap. The CDR3 here is CASSQDPKVPRHTF. CDR3 coding DNA: TGTGCCAGCAGCCAAGATCCCAAAGTTCCTAGACACACCTTC.

About this clonotype: Given a much more abundant clone one base away, this may be a read error. The chain employs TRBV28 and TRBJ2-4, with D tentatively TRBD1 or TRBD2 (7 bases each). The CDR3 contains 14 residues. V dropped 8 bases and J dropped 6 bases, with 17 bases sitting between them. The germline V gene encodes CDR1 MDHEN and CDR2 SYDVKM. The CDR3 region has the DNA TGTGCCAGCGCCGAGGGAGGGGGCGGAAACATTCAGTACTTC. It codes for CASAEGGGGNIQYF.

This clonotype was detected a few times. The chain combines TRBV18 with TRBJ2-3; 12 nucleotides match TRBD2. With 2 bases clipped from V and 0 bases from J, the junction kept 6 bases outside the gene matches. Germline V lookup: CDR1 KGHSH, CDR2 LQKENI. The CDR3 contains 18 residues. DNA for the CDR3: TGTGCCAGCTCACCATTTGGGACTAGCGGGCCTAGCACAGATACGCAGTATTTT. This codes for CASSPFGTSGPSTDTQYF.

This clonotype showed up many times. In nucleotides, the CDR3 is TGTGCCTCCGCTAAGAACACCGGGGAGCTGTTTTTT. This codes for CASAKNTGELFF. The chain is built from TRBV30 and TRBJ2-2; D remains ambiguous. The CDR3 has 12 residues. Germline lookup yields CDR1 GTSNPN and CDR2 SVGIG (reference sequence). Between the trimmed V and J ends, which lost 7 bases and 1 base, there was a span of 7 bases.

Remarks on this clonotype: Sequence at one end of the junction differs from germline and may be a read error. The chain joins TRBV5-6 to TRBJ2-5; a possible D gene is TRBD1 (5 bases). The CDR3 contains 15 residues. Germline-derived CDR1 and CDR2 are SGHDT and YYEEEE. In DNA, the CDR3 is TGTGTCAGCAGCTTGAGTCGACAGTGGAAGGAGACCCAGTACTTC. It translates to CVSSLSRQWKETQYF.

This chain connects TRBV6-5 to TRBJ1-2, with D hard to call. Germline V gene lookup returns CDR1 MNHEY and CDR2 SVGAGI. The length of the CDR3 is 17 residues. Trimming removed 2 bases from V and 4 bases from J, with 20 bases in between. The CDR3 nucleotides read TGTGCCAGCAGTTACAGCCCGGGGATCGCAGGACTCTATGGCTACACCTTC. Translating it yields CASSYSPGIAGLYGYTF.

As concerns this clonotype: This may be a read error, as it is one base from a much larger clone. J is TRBJ2-3 and V is TRBV7-8; no clear D gene. Germline V CDR1 and CDR2: SGHVS, FQNEAQ. This CDR3 spans 15 amino acids. This chain's CDR3 is CASSPPGSSTDMQYF. DNA for the CDR3: TGTGCCAGCAGCCCCCCCGGGTCCAGTACAGATATGCAGTATTTT.

A remark on this clonotype: Germline is not matched at one junction end, which may reflect a read error. This rearrangement joins TRBV5-1 to TRBJ1-4, with a possible D match to TRBD1 (5 bases). The CDR3 has 13 amino acids. The germline gives CDR1 SGHRS, CDR2 YFSETQ. The CDR3: CASSLEGSEKLFF. CDR3 nucleotide sequence: TGCGCCAGCAGTTTGGAGGGGAGTGAAAAACTGTTTTTT.

About this clonotype itself: One end of the junction fails to match germline, which may point to a read error. The rearrangement uses TRBV4-1 and TRBJ2-7, with 7 bases lining up with TRBD1. CDR3 length equals 16 residues. In germline, CDR1 is MGHRA, CDR2 YSYEKL. In DNA, the CDR3 is TGCGCTAGCAGCCATGTCCCGGGGACAGCCTCCTACGAGCAGTACTTC. Its translation: CASSHVPGTASYEQYF.

On this clonotype: This is likely a read error, given that the CDR3 carries no conserved phenylalanine or tryptophan at its end. The chain combines TRBV29-1 with TRBJ2-7, with D perhaps TRBD1 (5 bases). The germline V gene has CDR1 SQVTM and CDR2 ANQGSEA. The CDR3 loop spans 14 amino acids. V lost 5 bases and J 0 bases, leaving 14 bases between the germline ends. The CDR3, as DNA: TGCAGCGTTACCGGAACAGGTAGCTCCTACGAGCAGTACTAT. This sequence encodes CSVTGTGSSYEQYY.

As for this clonotype: A much larger clone sits a single nucleotide away, making a read error possible. The chain carries TRBV5-1 and TRBJ2-7; unclear D gene. The CDR3 contains 12 residues. Germline assignment: CDR1 SGHRS and CDR2 YFSETQ. CDR3: CASSPNPYGQYF. Written as DNA, the CDR3 is TGCGCCAGCAGCCCCAATCCCTACGGGCAGTACTTC.

This clonotype was picked up a small number of times. This may stem from a read error, because a much larger clone lies one nucleotide away. The chain uses TRBV29-1 and TRBJ2-2; 8 bases map to TRBD2. CDR3 size: 13 residues. The junction had 6 bases not matched to a gene; V was cut back by 7 bases and J by 5 bases. The germline V gene encodes CDR1 SQVTM and CDR2 ANQGSEA. This CDR3 reads CSAKREFTGELFF. The CDR3 DNA reads TGCAGCGCAAAGCGGGAGTTTACCGGGGAGCTGTTTTTT.

This chain connects TRBV4-1 to TRBJ2-7; a weak D match, TRBD2 (6 bases). In germline, CDR1 is MGHRA, CDR2 YSYEKL. V was trimmed by 6 bases and J by 5 bases, leaving 23 bases between them. The CDR3 is 16 residues long. The CDR3 loop is CASRLREPGPENEQYF. CDR3 DNA sequence: TGCGCCAGCAGACTCCGGGAGCCGGGGCCGGAAAACGAGCAGTACTTC.

In regard to this clonotype: One end of the junction varies from germline; a read error may be responsible. This chain links TRBV6-1 with TRBJ2-7, with 7 bases aligning to TRBD2. Germline lookup yields CDR1 MNHNS and CDR2 SASEGT. This CDR3 is 17 amino acids long. The CDR3 reads CASSERAPRGRVTEQYF. The CDR3 DNA is TGTGCCAGCAGTGAAAGAGCTCCTAGAGGGAGGGTTACCGAGCAGTATTTC.

The chain uses TRBV4-1 and TRBJ2-2; TRBD2 is a possible D gene (6 bases). The CDR3 consists of 16 residues. Germline V gene data show CDR1 as MGHRA and CDR2 as YSYEKL. CDR3 loop: CANRCTEGLGTGELFF. The CDR3 DNA is TGCGCTAACCGATGTACGGAGGGCCTGGGCACCGGGGAGCTGTTTTTT.

Points on this clonotype: At one end, the junction sequence differs from germline, possibly due to a read error. V gene TRBV11-2 combines with J gene TRBJ2-5; TRBD2 matches 7 bases. Germline V CDR1 and CDR2: SGHAT, FQNNGV. The CDR3 contains 13 residues. The CDR3: CAGSYGLGETQYF. In nucleotides, the CDR3 is TGCGCCGGCAGCTACGGACTAGGAGAGACCCAGTACTTC.

Of note for this clonotype: Being one base from a much bigger clone, this may be a read error. The chain links TRBV5-1 to TRBJ2-1, with 7 positions matching TRBD2. The germline gives CDR1 SGHRS, CDR2 YFSETQ. CDR3 length equals 15 residues. The CDR3 DNA follows: TGCGCCAGCAGCTTGGAGGGAGGGGTGATCAATGAGCAGTCCTTC. It yields the protein CASSLEGGVINEQSF.

This clonotype was seen ten or more times. The chain combines TRBV29-1 with TRBJ2-7, with 8 bases aligning to TRBD2. The V gene's germline CDR1 is SQVTM and CDR2 ANQGSEA. J gave up 1 base and V 8 bases, and 13 bases lay outside the gene matches. This CDR3 is built from 15 residues. The CDR3 DNA is TGCAGCTCTCGCGAGTTCGGGAGGGCGTCCTACGAGCAGTACTTC. It yields the protein CSSREFGRASYEQYF.

This clonotype has just a few counts. The rearrangement links TRBV19 to TRBJ2-3; D remains ambiguous. V was shortened by 4 bases and J by 0 bases, with 8 bases between the two germline ends. Per germline, CDR1 LNHDA and CDR2 SQIVND (reference sequence). This CDR3 is 14 amino acids long. The CDR3 DNA follows: TGTGCCAGTAGTAAAGCGTTTAGCACAGATACGCAGTATTTT. Protein: CASSKAFSTDTQYF. The full variable domain, with the rest looked up from reference TRBV19 and TRBJ2-3, is DGGITQSPKYLFRKEGQNVTLSCEQNLNHDAMYWYRQDPGQGLRLIYYSQIVNDFQKGDIAEGYSVSREKKESFPLTVTSAQKNPTAFYLCASSKAFSTDTQYFGPGTRLTVL.